Listed below are T cell receptor beta chains from one sample, sequenced in a study of CD8 T cells in ankylosing spondylitis. TCRdb re-derived calls from the 5' RACE reads in MiXCR, one entry per CDR3 protein. In the table there are 700,000 to 850,000 distinct CDR3 sequences, approximately 12% of which are singletons. The sequencing input was blood, either unsorted or a sorted T cell fraction (not recorded which). Receptor source: a male donor with ankylosing spondylitis. Both conserved end residues are part of each CDR3. Each record gives: clone size, D gene, J gene, V gene, CDR3 DNA, CDR3 protein. The D gene is left open where the match is weak. Expanded clones are given a class, and other clones once, few, many or no size at all.

clone size: few; D gene: .; J gene: TRBJ1-3; V gene: TRBV20-1; CDR3 DNA: TGCAGTGTTAGCGGGGACACCATATATTTT; CDR3 protein: CSVSGDTIYF
clone size: .; D gene: .; J gene: TRBJ2-7; V gene: TRBV7-2; CDR3 DNA: TGTGCCAGCAGCTTAGAGGTGGGGATCTCCTACGAGCAGTACTTC; CDR3 protein: CASSLEVGISYEQYF
clone size: many; D gene: TRBD1; J gene: TRBJ1-2; V gene: TRBV15; CDR3 DNA: TGTGCCACCAGCAGATTACAGGGGTCTAACTATGGCTACACCTTC; CDR3 protein: CATSRLQGSNYGYTF
clone size: few; D gene: .; J gene: TRBJ1-4; V gene: TRBV20-1; CDR3 DNA: TGCAGTGCTAGCTTCTCACTTAATGAAAAACTGTTTTTT; CDR3 protein: CSASFSLNEKLFF
clone size: many; D gene: .; J gene: TRBJ2-3; V gene: TRBV9; CDR3 DNA: TGTGCCAGCAGCGTACGCGGGGATACGCAGTATTTT; CDR3 protein: CASSVRGDTQYF
clone size: many; D gene: .; J gene: TRBJ1-2; V gene: TRBV7-2; CDR3 DNA: TGTGCCAGCAGGGGCCAGGGTCGGAGCGGCTACACCTTC; CDR3 protein: CASRGQGRSGYTF
clone size: .; D gene: TRBD2; J gene: TRBJ2-1; V gene: TRBV18; CDR3 DNA: TGTGCCAGCTCACGACGACCTCTTCTAGCGGAGAGCTCCTACAATGAGCAGTTCTTC; CDR3 protein: CASSRRPLLAESSYNEQFF
clone size: .; D gene: .; J gene: TRBJ1-1; V gene: TRBV28; CDR3 DNA: TGTGCCAGCAGAGACGGGAGTACAGGGAACACTGAAGCTTTCTTT; CDR3 protein: CASRDGSTGNTEAFF
clone size: .; D gene: TRBD2; J gene: TRBJ2-1; V gene: TRBV11-2; CDR3 DNA: TGTGCCAGCAGCCCAACGGCCTGGCGACAGCGGGAGAGAGGTGAGCAGTTCTTC; CDR3 protein: CASSPTAWRQRERGEQFF
clone size: .; D gene: .; J gene: TRBJ1-5; V gene: TRBV15; CDR3 DNA: TGTGCCACCAGCCCCCCAAATCAGCCCCAGCATTTT; CDR3 protein: CATSPPNQPQHF
clone size: few; D gene: .; J gene: TRBJ2-2; V gene: TRBV9; CDR3 DNA: TGTGCCAGCAGCGACCACGGGAGCGGGGAGCTGTTTTTT; CDR3 protein: CASSDHGSGELFF
clone size: many; D gene: TRBD1; J gene: TRBJ2-4; V gene: TRBV29-1; CDR3 DNA: TGCAGCGTTGGACAGGGACAAGACATTCAGTACTTC; CDR3 protein: CSVGQGQDIQYF
clone size: .; D gene: .; J gene: TRBJ2-5; V gene: TRBV7-3; CDR3 DNA: TGTGCCAGCAGCCCTGGGGACACCAAAGGGGAGACCCAGTACTTC; CDR3 protein: CASSPGDTKGETQYF
clone size: .; D gene: TRBD1; J gene: TRBJ2-7; V gene: TRBV20-1; CDR3 DNA: TGCAGTGCCAGCGGGACAGGGGTAGGAGAGCAGTACTTC; CDR3 protein: CSASGTGVGEQYF
clone size: few; D gene: TRBD1; J gene: TRBJ2-1; V gene: TRBV20-1; CDR3 DNA: TGCAGTGCTAGTTCAGTGGGACAGAAAGTCTACAATGAGCAGTTCTTC; CDR3 protein: CSASSVGQKVYNEQFF
clone size: few; D gene: .; J gene: TRBJ2-5; V gene: TRBV5-1; CDR3 DNA: TGCGCCAGCAGCGGAACAGGGATCTTTGAGACCCAGTACTTC; CDR3 protein: CASSGTGIFETQYF
clone size: few; D gene: .; J gene: TRBJ1-2; V gene: TRBV7-2; CDR3 DNA: TGTGCCAGCAGCGCGAGGCCAGGTGTCTCCTATGGCTACACCTTC; CDR3 protein: CASSARPGVSYGYTF
clone size: few; D gene: .; J gene: TRBJ1-1; V gene: TRBV10-3; CDR3 DNA: TGTGCCATCAACCAAGGGGGGGACACTGAAGCTTTCTTT; CDR3 protein: CAINQGGDTEAFF
clone size: .; D gene: TRBD2; J gene: TRBJ2-3; V gene: TRBV12-3/TRBV12-4; CDR3 DNA: TGTGCCAGCAGACCTCTAGCGGGGGAGACGCAGTATTTT; CDR3 protein: CASRPLAGETQYF
clone size: .; D gene: .; J gene: TRBJ2-7; V gene: TRBV7-9; CDR3 DNA: TGTGCCAGCAGCTTATGGACGGGTCGAGTCGACGAGCAGTACTTC; CDR3 protein: CASSLWTGRVDEQYF
clone size: few; D gene: TRBD1; J gene: TRBJ1-5; V gene: TRBV7-2; CDR3 DNA: TGTGCCAGCAGCCTACGTCCCGGGACAGGGGCGCATCAGCCCCAGCATTTT; CDR3 protein: CASSLRPGTGAHQPQHF
clone size: .; D gene: TRBD1; J gene: TRBJ1-6; V gene: TRBV7-2; CDR3 DNA: TGTGCCAGCAGCTTTGGAGGGGGCCGGTTGAATTCACCCCTCCACTTT; CDR3 protein: CASSFGGGRLNSPLHF
clone size: many; D gene: TRBD1; J gene: TRBJ2-6; V gene: TRBV4-1; CDR3 DNA: TGCGCCAGCAGCCAGCCCTCCGGGACAGAGGCCAACGTCCTGACTTTC; CDR3 protein: CASSQPSGTEANVLTF
clone size: many; D gene: TRBD1; J gene: TRBJ2-7; V gene: TRBV4-3; CDR3 DNA: TGCGCCAGCAGCCTTGGGACAGGGTTCTACGAGCAGTACTTC; CDR3 protein: CASSLGTGFYEQYF
clone size: few; D gene: .; J gene: TRBJ2-3; V gene: TRBV6-4; CDR3 DNA: TGTGCCAGCAGCCTATGGGACTCCCTTTTTACCCGCACAGATACGCAGTATTTT; CDR3 protein: CASSLWDSLFTRTDTQYF
clone size: .; D gene: .; J gene: TRBJ1-3; V gene: TRBV5-1; CDR3 DNA: TGCGCCACCCGGAGGGATCTCGGAAACACCATATATTTT; CDR3 protein: CATRRDLGNTIYF
clone size: few; D gene: .; J gene: TRBJ2-1; V gene: TRBV20-1; CDR3 DNA: TGCAGTGCGAGAAGGGCGGGACTCTACAATGAGCAGTTCTTC; CDR3 protein: CSARRAGLYNEQFF
clone size: many; D gene: .; J gene: TRBJ1-2; V gene: TRBV5-1; CDR3 DNA: TGTGCCAGCAGCTTAGAAGGACCGAACTATGGCTACACCTTC; CDR3 protein: CASSLEGPNYGYTF
clone size: .; D gene: .; J gene: TRBJ2-3; V gene: TRBV4-1; CDR3 DNA: TGCGCCAGCAGCCATCCTCGACAGTCCCTAAGGGATACGCAGTATTTT; CDR3 protein: CASSHPRQSLRDTQYF
clone size: many; D gene: .; J gene: TRBJ2-7; V gene: TRBV6-5; CDR3 DNA: TGTGCCAGCAGTTACTCGAGCCTGGAGTACGAGCAGTACTTC; CDR3 protein: CASSYSSLEYEQYF
clone size: .; D gene: .; J gene: TRBJ1-1; V gene: TRBV7-9; CDR3 DNA: TGTGCCAGCAGCTTAAACAGGGACTCTGAAGCTTTCTTT; CDR3 protein: CASSLNRDSEAFF
clone size: .; D gene: TRBD1; J gene: TRBJ2-5; V gene: TRBV29-1; CDR3 DNA: TGCAGCGTTGATGGGACAGGCTTCCAAGAGACCCAGTACTTC; CDR3 protein: CSVDGTGFQETQYF
clone size: few; D gene: TRBD2; J gene: TRBJ2-1; V gene: TRBV12-3/TRBV12-4; CDR3 DNA: TGTGCCTCATGGGGTAGCGGGAGGAGGAATGAGCAGTTCTTC; CDR3 protein: CASWGSGRRNEQFF
clone size: .; D gene: TRBD1; J gene: TRBJ1-3; V gene: TRBV15; CDR3 DNA: TGTGCCACCAGCCGAGGACAGGCACGAGCGGGAAACACCATATATTTT; CDR3 protein: CATSRGQARAGNTIYF
clone size: .; D gene: .; J gene: TRBJ1-1; V gene: TRBV5-1; CDR3 DNA: TGCGCCAGCAGCTTTGGGGACACTGAATGGAACACTGAAGCTTTCTTT; CDR3 protein: CASSFGDTEWNTEAFF
clone size: .; D gene: TRBD2; J gene: TRBJ2-7; V gene: TRBV4-3; CDR3 DNA: TGCGCCAGCAGCCAAGAAGCGCCACTAGCGGTCTACGAGCAGTACTTC; CDR3 protein: CASSQEAPLAVYEQYF
clone size: .; D gene: TRBD1; J gene: TRBJ2-3; V gene: TRBV20-1; CDR3 DNA: TGCAGTGCTAGAGATCACAGGGGCATCACAGATACGCAGTATTTT; CDR3 protein: CSARDHRGITDTQYF
clone size: few; D gene: .; J gene: TRBJ2-1; V gene: TRBV6-5; CDR3 DNA: TGTGCCAGCAGTTACTCGCTGGACAATGAGCAGTTCTTC; CDR3 protein: CASSYSLDNEQFF
clone size: few; D gene: .; J gene: TRBJ2-2; V gene: TRBV6-1; CDR3 DNA: TGTGCCAGCCTCAGGGCGGGGGCCTACACCGGGGAGCTGTTTTTT; CDR3 protein: CASLRAGAYTGELFF
clone size: many; D gene: TRBD1; J gene: TRBJ1-1; V gene: TRBV11-2; CDR3 DNA: TGTGCCAGCAGCGCAGGGGGCACTGAAGCTTTCTTT; CDR3 protein: CASSAGGTEAFF
clone size: .; D gene: .; J gene: TRBJ1-1; V gene: TRBV7-6; CDR3 DNA: TGTGCCAGCAGCTTAGTCCCACAGGCGGGCACTGAAGCTTTCTTT; CDR3 protein: CASSLVPQAGTEAFF
clone size: many; D gene: TRBD2; J gene: TRBJ2-1; V gene: TRBV29-1; CDR3 DNA: TGCAGCGTTGTGCCCGGGAAGCGGGGGATATACAATGAGCAGTTCTTC; CDR3 protein: CSVVPGKRGIYNEQFF
clone size: .; D gene: TRBD2; J gene: TRBJ2-7; V gene: TRBV20-1; CDR3 DNA: TGCAGTGCAACTAGCGGGGGGGCGAAGAATGAGCAGTACTTC; CDR3 protein: CSATSGGAKNEQYF
clone size: .; D gene: .; J gene: TRBJ2-3; V gene: TRBV20-1; CDR3 DNA: TGCAGTGCTAGAAAGACTAGTCCTACAGATACGCAGTATTTT; CDR3 protein: CSARKTSPTDTQYF
clone size: few; D gene: TRBD2; J gene: TRBJ2-3; V gene: TRBV10-3; CDR3 DNA: TGTGCCATCAGTGAGTCAAGGACTAGCGGTTCGAGCACAGATACGCAGTATTTT; CDR3 protein: CAISESRTSGSSTDTQYF
clone size: .; D gene: TRBD1; J gene: TRBJ1-2; V gene: TRBV11-2; CDR3 DNA: TGTGCCAGCAGCCCCACGGGGTTCAGGGGGGCGGTACGCGGCTACACCTTC; CDR3 protein: CASSPTGFRGAVRGYTF
clone size: .; D gene: TRBD1; J gene: TRBJ2-5; V gene: TRBV7-2; CDR3 DNA: TGTGCCAGCAGCTTAGTGCGATTAATCCGGGACAGAGGGCCGGGGGAGACCCAGTACTTC; CDR3 protein: CASSLVRLIRDRGPGETQYF
clone size: many; D gene: .; J gene: TRBJ2-5; V gene: TRBV5-6; CDR3 DNA: TGTGCCAGCAGCTTTTGGACCCAAGAGACCCAGTACTTC; CDR3 protein: CASSFWTQETQYF
clone size: .; D gene: .; J gene: TRBJ1-1; V gene: TRBV7-2; CDR3 DNA: TGTGCCAGCAGCTACGGGTGGAACACTGAAGCTTTCTTT; CDR3 protein: CASSYGWNTEAFF
clone size: many; D gene: .; J gene: TRBJ2-5; V gene: TRBV12-3/TRBV12-4; CDR3 DNA: TGTGCCAGCAGTTTAGGCAGCTCCGAGACCCAGTACTTC; CDR3 protein: CASSLGSSETQYF
clone size: few; D gene: .; J gene: TRBJ2-7; V gene: TRBV30; CDR3 DNA: TGTGCCTGGAGTGTATCGGGACCCGACTACGAGCAGTACTTC; CDR3 protein: CAWSVSGPDYEQYF
clone size: few; D gene: TRBD2; J gene: TRBJ2-5; V gene: TRBV6-5; CDR3 DNA: TGTGCCAGCAGTTACTCGAGGCTAGCGGGAGGGCCGAAACAAGAGACCCAGTACTTC; CDR3 protein: CASSYSRLAGGPKQETQYF
clone size: .; D gene: .; J gene: TRBJ2-1; V gene: TRBV18; CDR3 DNA: TGTGCCAGCTCACCCATGGGCCCTTATTTTAATGAGCAGTTCTTC; CDR3 protein: CASSPMGPYFNEQFF
clone size: few; D gene: .; J gene: TRBJ1-6; V gene: TRBV7-2; CDR3 DNA: TGTGCCAGCAGGTCGATCAAAAGCAATTCACCCCTCCACTTT; CDR3 protein: CASRSIKSNSPLHF
clone size: few; D gene: TRBD2; J gene: TRBJ2-7; V gene: TRBV6-1; CDR3 DNA: TGTGCCAGCAACCCCAGGACTAGCGGCTCCTACGAGCAGTACTTC; CDR3 protein: CASNPRTSGSYEQYF